One and the same sample provided the 25 T cell receptor beta chains below, sequenced in a study of blood T cells in healthy people across ages. Together with a sample-barcoded 5' primer, a J-beta primer mix was included in a second PCR lasting about 6 to 12 cycles. TCRdb fed the 5' RACE reads into MiXCR, producing one record per CDR3 protein. The sample lists under 1 million distinct CDR3 sequences; around 42% were seen once. The material sequenced was blood. These receptors were collected from a man aged 55 to 70 in good health.

This clonotype was detected a few times. The chain combines TRBV29-1 with TRBJ1-2; D gene unclear. From germline, CDR1 is SQVTM and CDR2 ANQGSEA. The CDR3 runs to 16 residues. Trimming left V 0 bases short and J 6 bases short, with 20 bases between. The CDR3 bases are TGCAGCGTTGAAGAATGGACGGCTTCTAGGCCGGATGGCTACACCTTC. It codes for CSVEEWTASRPDGYTF. The complete variable domain, with remaining parts taken from reference TRBV29-1 and TRBJ1-2, reads SAVISQKPSRDICQRGTSLTIQCQVDSQVTMMFWYRQQPGQSLTLIATANQGSEATYESGFVIDKFPISRPNLTFSTLTVSNMSPEDSSIYLCSVEEWTASRPDGYTFGSGTRLTVV.

The sample holds a few counts of this clonotype. The CDR3 DNA sequence: TGTGCCAGCAGCCCCGACGGACTCCTAGATACGCAGTATTTT. Its translation is CASSPDGLLDTQYF. The V call is TRBV9, the J call TRBJ2-3; D possibly corresponds to TRBD2 (5 bases). Trimming pared 4 bases from V and 5 bases from J, leaving 14 bases between. This CDR3 region has 14 residues. The germline V gene has CDR1 SGDLS and CDR2 YYNGEE.

Written as DNA, the CDR3 is TGTGCCAGCAGTTACTCAGGGGGCCGAAACACTGAAGCTTTCTTT. This translates into CASSYSGGRNTEAFF. This sequence joins TRBV6-6 and TRBJ1-1, with 7 bases lining up with TRBD1. J gave up 2 bases and V 0 bases, and 3 bases lay outside the gene matches. CDR3 length: 15 amino acids. Germline lookup yields CDR1 MNHNY and CDR2 SVGAGI (reference sequence).

The chain is built from TRBV2 and TRBJ1-2, with 7 nucleotides matching TRBD1. The trim removed 7 bases at V and 5 bases at J, leaving 7 bases unmatched. Germline-derived CDR1 and CDR2 are SNHLY and FYNNEI. The CDR3 sequence is 13 residues long. Here the CDR3 DNA reads TGTGCCAGCACGGGACAGTTAATATATGGCTACACCTTC. Protein: CASTGQLIYGYTF.

The chain is built from TRBV4-3 and TRBJ2-5, with 8 bases fitting TRBD2. After removal of 1 base from V and 11 bases from J, the junction contained 18 bases not matched to a gene. Germline V gene data show CDR1 as LGHNA and CDR2 as YSLEER. The CDR3 runs to 17 residues. CDR3 DNA: TGCGCCAGCAGCCAAGGGGGGTCGGGGGGGGCTCGCAATGAGCAGTACTTC. It specifies CASSQGGSGGARNEQYF.

In its sample, this clonotype was seen once. The chain combines TRBV12-3 or TRBV12-4 with TRBJ1-2; no firm D call. Trimming took off 7 bases at V and 4 bases at J, with 10 bases between the two ends. CDR3 length equals 12 residues. The CDR3 region is CASKDDVYGYTF. In nucleotides, the CDR3 is TGTGCCAGCAAGGACGATGTCTATGGCTACACCTTC.

V usage is TRBV6-5 and J usage is TRBJ2-5, with D possibly TRBD2 on 6 matching bases. Germline V gene sequence: CDR1 MNHEY, CDR2 SVGAGI. Between the trimmed V and J ends, which lost 5 bases and 7 bases, there was a span of 20 bases. The CDR3 sequence is 15 residues long. DNA for the CDR3: TGTGCCAGCAGTACGACTTCCGGGTCCGGGGGGACCCAGTACTTC. Translated: CASSTTSGSGGTQYF.

The chain joins TRBV10-3 to TRBJ2-3; 10 bases are shared with TRBD1. The CDR3 has 14 residues. Germline trimming cut 6 bases from V and 5 bases from J; bases unmatched to any gene: 5. Germline lookup yields CDR1 ENHRY and CDR2 SYGVKD. The CDR3 nucleotides read TGTGCCATCAGGGGGACAGGGGTGGGAGATACGCAGTATTTT. It is translated as CAIRGTGVGDTQYF.

This sequence joins TRBV5-4 and TRBJ2-2, with a tentative D call TRBD2 (5 bases). The CDR3 totals 15 residues. The V gene's germline CDR1 is SGHNT and CDR2 YYREEE (reference sequence). Trimming removed 4 bases from V and 2 bases from J, with 12 bases in between. The CDR3 bases are TGTGCCAGCAGCCCCATCGGGGATAACACCGGGGAGCTGTTTTTT. As protein: CASSPIGDNTGELFF. Complete variable domain (other parts from reference TRBV5-4 and TRBJ2-2): ETGVTQSPTHLIKTRGQQVTLRCSSQSGHNTVSWYQQALGQGPQFIFQYYREEENGRGNFPPRFSGLQFPNYSSELNVNALELDDSALYLCASSPIGDNTGELFFGEGSRLTVL.

This clonotype came up many times. This chain uses TRBV7-2 with TRBJ2-5; 10 bases map to TRBD2. Per the germline V gene, CDR1 is SGHTA and CDR2 is FQGNSA. J was trimmed by 11 bases and V by 4 bases; bases with no gene match: 13. The CDR3 contains 15 residues. CDR3 coding DNA: TGTGCCAGCAGCTGGACTAGCGGTCTCGCGGATGAGCAGTACTTC. This encodes CASSWTSGLADEQYF.

V is TRBV20-1 and J is TRBJ2-1; D is possibly TRBD2 (5 bases). Germline loops: CDR1 DFQATT, CDR2 SNEGSKA (reference sequence). The germline V and J ends were trimmed by 3 bases and 8 bases, with 14 bases remaining between them. The length of the CDR3 is 13 residues. The CDR3 bases are TGCAGTGCTAGGTCCTTGAAGGACTATGAGCAGTTCTTC. It specifies CSARSLKDYEQFF.

V and J are TRBV20-1 and TRBJ1-2, with 7 bases aligning to TRBD1. Germline V lookup: CDR1 DFQATT, CDR2 SNEGSKA (reference sequence). CDR3 length equals 16 residues. V gave up 6 bases and J gave up 8 bases; unmatched junction bases: 21. CDR3 amino acids: CSAQADRVLNVGGYTF. The CDR3 DNA reads as TGCAGTGCCCAGGCCGACAGGGTCCTAAATGTGGGGGGCTACACCTTC.

J is TRBJ1-2 and V is TRBV6-2 or TRBV6-3; 9 bases agree with TRBD1. V dropped 2 bases and J dropped 10; count of bases not matched to a gene: 20. CDR1 MNHEY and CDR2 SVGEGT come from the germline V gene. This CDR3 is built from 18 residues. CDR3 DNA: TGTGCCAGCAGTTACCCGCCGGGGTGGGGACAGGGTGAGATCGTCTACACCTTC. Its protein product is CASSYPPGWGQGEIVYTF.

This chain connects TRBV13 to TRBJ1-6, with D maybe TRBD1 (5 bases). CDR1 is PRHDT, CDR2 FYEKMQ, per germline (reference sequence). The CDR3 spans 11 residues. Between the trimmed V and J ends, which lost 3 bases and 13 bases, there was a span of 7 bases. CDR3 sequence reads: CASSLGDPLHF. CDR3 sequence (DNA): TGTGCCAGCAGCTTGGGGGACCCCCTCCACTTT.

This clonotype was detected only a few times. V usage is TRBV6-5 and J usage is TRBJ2-7; tentative D call: TRBD2 (5 bases). Germline assignment: CDR1 MNHEY and CDR2 SVGAGI. V gave up 5 bases and J gave up 5 bases, with 13 bases separating them. This CDR3 region has 13 residues. CDR3 coding DNA: TGTGCCAGCAGTGCCCGGGGAGCCAACGAGCAGTACTTC. Protein sequence: CASSARGANEQYF.

This clonotype was detected many times. The CDR3 sequence: CASSHAGTGVNSPLHF. The CDR3 coding sequence is TGCGCCAGCAGCCATGCTGGGACAGGGGTTAATTCACCCCTCCACTTT. The chain uses TRBV4-1 and TRBJ1-6, with 10 positions matching TRBD1. Trimming at V came to 3 bases and at J to 6 bases, leaving 5 bases not matched to a gene. The length of the CDR3 is 16 residues. Germline values: CDR1 MGHRA, CDR2 YSYEKL.

The J gene is TRBJ2-2, the V gene TRBV11-2; a weak D match, TRBD2 (6 bases). The germline V and J ends were trimmed by 7 bases and 2 bases, with 14 bases remaining between them. The CDR3 spans 15 residues. CDR1 and CDR2 from the germline V gene are SGHAT and FQNNGV. CDR3 region: CASTTGLLNTGELFF. The DNA of the CDR3 is TGTGCCAGCACCACGGGACTTTTAAACACCGGGGAGCTGTTTTTT. The whole variable domain, filled in from reference TRBV11-2 and TRBJ2-2, reads EAGVAQSPRYKIIEKRQSVAFWCNPISGHATLYWYQQILGQGPKLLIQFQNNGVVDDSQLPKDRFSAERLKGVDSTLKIQPAKLEDSAVYLCASTTGLLNTGELFFGEGSRLTVL.

J is TRBJ2-5 and V is TRBV2, with TRBD2 matching 13 bases. CDR3 length: 15 amino acids. V lost 7 bases and J lost 2; bases outside the gene matches: 4. CDR1 is SNHLY and CDR2 is FYNNEI in the germline V gene. The CDR3 DNA sequence: TGTGCCAGCAACAGACTAGCGGGGGGTCAAGAGACCCAGTACTTC. The encoded protein is CASNRLAGGQETQYF.

The chain employs TRBV7-2 and TRBJ2-5; D is undetermined. The CDR3 contains 16 residues. Germline CDR1 SGHTA, CDR2 FQGNSA. V dropped 1 base and J dropped 2 bases, with 14 bases sitting between them. Written as DNA, the CDR3 is TGTGCCAGCAGCTTAGGGTGGCAGGCCAATCAAGAGACCCAGTACTTC. It is translated as CASSLGWQANQETQYF.

In its sample, this clonotype was seen a few times. Written as DNA, the CDR3 is TGTGCCAGCAGTTGGGCCCGTAATTCACCCCTCCACTTT. This encodes CASSWARNSPLHF. The chain is built from TRBV28 and TRBJ1-6; D call uncertain. From germline, CDR1 is MDHEN and CDR2 SYDVKM. Trimming took off 4 bases at V and 6 bases at J, with 7 bases between the two ends. The CDR3 has 13 amino acids.

Only a few counts were recorded for this clonotype. The chain employs TRBV7-2 and TRBJ2-5; D assignment may be TRBD1 or TRBD2 (5 bases each). Trimming took off 0 bases at V and 1 base at J, with 15 bases between the two ends. The germline V gene encodes CDR1 SGHTA and CDR2 FQGNSA. The CDR3 has 17 residues. The CDR3 region is CASSLASIEGFQETQYF. DNA for the CDR3: TGTGCCAGCAGCTTAGCCTCTATCGAGGGGTTCCAAGAGACCCAGTACTTC.

This chain connects TRBV2 to TRBJ2-1; D gene unclear. CDR1 is SNHLY and CDR2 is FYNNEI in the germline V gene. The CDR3 extends over 14 amino acids. The V and J ends lost 4 bases and 4 bases respectively, with 11 bases between them. CDR3 in amino acids: CASSARTAYNEQFF. In nucleotides, the CDR3 is TGTGCCAGCAGTGCTAGAACAGCTTACAATGAGCAGTTCTTC.

This clonotype was counted between two and nine times. The CDR3 DNA reads as TGCAGTGCTAGAGTGGGCAGTTCCCAAGAGACCCAGTACTTC. This sequence encodes CSARVGSSQETQYF. The J gene is TRBJ2-5, the V gene TRBV20-1; D is ambiguous. Trimming took off 1 base at V and 1 base at J, with 10 bases between the two ends. The CDR3 is 14 amino acids. In germline, CDR1 is DFQATT, CDR2 SNEGSKA (reference sequence).

Only a few counts were recorded for this clonotype. The rearrangement uses TRBV20-1 and TRBJ2-3, with 9 bases fitting TRBD1. From germline, CDR1 is DFQATT and CDR2 SNEGSKA (reference sequence). The CDR3 is 14 amino acids. V shed 6 bases and J 2 bases; nucleotides not matched to a gene: 6. CDR3 DNA sequence: TGCAGTGCACATACAGGGGGCCTCACAGATACGCAGTATTTT. It translates to CSAHTGGLTDTQYF.

The V and J genes are TRBV5-6 and TRBJ2-3; D remains unclear. V was shortened by 0 bases and J by 5 bases, with 10 bases between the two germline ends. The CDR3 is 14 residues long. CDR1 and CDR2 from the germline V gene are SGHDT and YYEEEE. CDR3 nucleotide sequence: TGTGCCAGCAGCTTGGTTCAGGATAGAGATACGCAGTATTTT. Translation: CASSLVQDRDTQYF.